Sequencing of this TCR beta chain was carried out in a study of CD8+CD57+ T cells in acquired aplastic anemia. This clonotype was seen more than once but under ten times. Patients chosen for sequencing had CD8+CD57+ cells that had expanded, as shown by flow cytometry. The diagnosis in all patients was severe acquired aplastic anemia. This CDR3 region has 11 residues. After removal of 4 bases from V and 12 bases from J, the junction contained 4 bases not matched to a gene. Germline V gene lookup returns CDR1 LNHDA and CDR2 SQIVND (reference sequence). According to the study, genomic DNA was the template for TCR beta VDJ and CDR3 profiling. MiXCR, applied by TCRdb to the reads, yields one record per CDR3 protein. This repertoire shows under 200,000 distinct CDR3 sequences, less than 60% found once; its top ten account for about 1.7%.

The specimen was sorted CD4+, CD8+, or CD8+CD57+ T cells (not recorded which) from PBMCs. The rearrangement joins TRBV19 to TRBJ1-2; TRBD1 aligns across 8 bases. This clonotype originated in a human donor with aplastic anemia. The CDR3 region is CASSNRTGNTF. For the CDR3, the DNA is TGTGCCAGTAGTAACAGGACAGGGAACACCTTC. Variable domain in full (rest from reference TRBV19 and TRBJ1-2): DGGITQSPKYLFRKEGQNVTLSCEQNLNHDAMYWYRQDPGQGLRLIYYSQIVNDFQKGDIAEGYSVSREKKESFPLTVTSAQKNPTAFYLCASSNRTGNTFGSGTRLTVV.